A selection of T cell receptor beta chains follows, all from one sample in a study of cytomegalovirus exposure and HLA in healthy donors. Clones were sequenced by immunoSEQ multiplex PCR, and TCRdb holds only the in-frame ones, with some missing. This sample's table reports some 70,000 clones. Sequenced material: PBMCs. These receptors were collected from a female donor in good health and CMV-seropositive. CDR3s leave out the opening cysteine and the closing phenylalanine or tryptophan. The D gene is left open where the match is weak.

TRBV5-4	TRBD1	ASSDRQGGEKLF
TRBV28	.	ASSSRTREYGYT
TRBV29-1	.	SARDFQETQY
TRBV9	.	ASSPQYREIGNTIY
TRBV30	TRBD1	ACPPGGGTYGYT
TRBV19	TRBD1	ASSLYGTGQDNEQF
TRBV30	TRBD2	AWGHGLATGEQF
TRBV2	TRBD1	ASRTGGLNTEAF
TRBV4-1	TRBD2	ASSQRTSPGSYNEQF
TRBV30	TRBD2	AWSAGGLFEQF
TRBV5-1	TRBD2	ASSLRASGAQETQY
TRBV29-1	.	SVGAGDVGAEAF
TRBV10-3	.	AISESGEPNEQY
TRBV7-9	TRBD2	ASSLKLAGGRYEQY